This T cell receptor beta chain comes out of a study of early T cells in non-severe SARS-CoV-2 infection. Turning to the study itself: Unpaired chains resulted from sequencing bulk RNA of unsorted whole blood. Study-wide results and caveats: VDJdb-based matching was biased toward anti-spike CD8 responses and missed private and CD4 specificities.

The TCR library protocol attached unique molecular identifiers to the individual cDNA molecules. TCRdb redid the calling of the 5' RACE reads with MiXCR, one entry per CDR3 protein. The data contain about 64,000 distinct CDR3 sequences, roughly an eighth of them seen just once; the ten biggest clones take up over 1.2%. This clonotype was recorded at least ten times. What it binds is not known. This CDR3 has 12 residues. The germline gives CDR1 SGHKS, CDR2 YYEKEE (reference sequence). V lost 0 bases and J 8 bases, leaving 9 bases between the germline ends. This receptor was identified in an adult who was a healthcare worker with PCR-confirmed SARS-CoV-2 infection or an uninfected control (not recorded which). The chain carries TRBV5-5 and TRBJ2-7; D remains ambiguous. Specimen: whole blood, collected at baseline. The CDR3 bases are TGTGCCAGCAGCTTGGAGGGTCCACAGCAGTACTTC. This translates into CASSLEGPQQYF.